The clone carrying this T cell receptor (beta chain) has only one observation. This record comes from a study of blood T cell repertoires in COVID-19. Study as a whole: Some COVID-19 samples were acute and others convalescent; all came from the United States, Italy and Spain. From T cells, B-cell-depleted T cells, or PBMCs came the material, which was cDNA or gDNA.

V gave up 6 bases and J gave up 1 base, with 9 bases separating them. This CDR3 is built from 13 residues. Germline CDR1 is LNHDA and CDR2 is SQIVND (reference sequence). Authors' methods: Amplified reference gene primers provided the basis for estimating nucleated cell counts. The method was immunoSEQ multiplex PCR; TCRdb's version includes in-frame clones alone and lacks a portion of them. V, J and clone size are taken as reported in that table, and D and trimming were inferred from the DNA itself. The data contain 200,000 to 250,000 clones, roughly 84% of them singletons. The receptor comes from a woman of 80 years or more with acute or convalescent COVID-19. The sample consisted of peripheral blood. V gene TRBV19 combines with J gene TRBJ1-2; no reliable D call. The CDR3 sequence: CASSGEINYGYTF. CDR3 bases: TGTGCCAGTAGCGGAGAGATTAACTATGGCTACACCTTC.